Listed below are T cell receptor beta chains from one sample, sequenced in a study of spatial heterogeneity in lung cancer. TCRdb re-analysed the 5' RACE reads in MiXCR, keeping a single row per CDR3 protein. The sample carries tens of thousands of distinct CDR3 sequences, 12% recorded once. The sample was PBMCs, taken at surgery. The receptors were gathered from a male donor with early-stage non-small cell lung cancer. The CDR3 runs from the conserved cysteine through the conserved F or W. Fields, in order: D gene, clone size, V gene, J gene, CDR3 protein, CDR3 DNA. A D gene is named only where the DNA matches it firmly. Size is omitted from some rows. Given values are once, few, many or a class for expanded clones.

.,.,TRBV5-1,TRBJ1-1,CASSLDMATEAFF,TGCGCCAGCAGCTTGGACATGGCCACTGAAGCTTTCTTT
TRBD1,few,TRBV5-1,TRBJ2-3,CASSSAGTGTDTQYF,TGCGCCAGCAGCTCTGCCGGGACAGGAACAGATACGCAGTATTTT
TRBD1,many,TRBV2,TRBJ1-2,CASTRTGLNGYTF,TGTGCCAGCACCCGGACAGGGTTGAATGGCTACACCTTC
.,.,TRBV15,TRBJ2-7,CATSRVESYEQYF,TGTGCCACCAGCAGGGTGGAAAGTTACGAGCAGTACTTC
.,many,TRBV20-1,TRBJ1-2,CSARDFGPGVNGYTF,TGCAGTGCTAGAGATTTCGGTCCTGGGGTTAATGGCTACACCTTC
.,few,TRBV29-1,TRBJ1-4,CSVEGDETTNEKLFF,TGCAGCGTGGAGGGGGACGAGACAACTAATGAAAAACTGTTTTTT
.,few,TRBV10-3,TRBJ2-5,CAISDQPRGGETQYF,TGTGCCATCAGTGACCAACCTCGGGGAGGAGAGACCCAGTACTTC
.,few,TRBV12-1,TRBJ2-3,CASSLGWDSPTDTQYF,TGTGCCAGCAGCCTTGGGTGGGACTCACCCACAGATACGCAGTATTTT
.,.,TRBV7-2,TRBJ1-2,CASRQEPNYGYTF,TGTGCCAGCAGACAGGAGCCTAACTATGGCTACACCTTC
.,many,TRBV28,TRBJ1-2,CASSFDKRGYTF,TGTGCCAGCAGTTTTGACAAAAGAGGCTACACCTTC
.,.,TRBV7-3,TRBJ2-7,CASSVTGSYEQYF,TGTGCCAGCAGCGTAACCGGGAGCTACGAGCAGTACTTC
TRBD2,.,TRBV12-3/TRBV12-4,TRBJ2-7,CASSSRLAVTYEQYF,TGTGCCAGCAGCTCGCGACTAGCGGTCACCTACGAGCAGTACTTC
.,few,TRBV30,TRBJ1-2,CAWSVLGGYGYTF,TGTGCCTGGAGTGTACTAGGGGGCTATGGCTACACCTTC
.,.,TRBV12-3/TRBV12-4,TRBJ1-1,CASSFRRMNTEAFF,TGTGCCAGCAGTTTCCGGAGGATGAACACTGAAGCTTTCTTT
.,.,TRBV20-1,TRBJ2-3,CSARAPGISTDTQYF,TGCAGTGCTAGAGCACCTGGGATTAGCACAGATACGCAGTATTTT
.,.,TRBV24-1,TRBJ2-7,CATIPGRGSSYEQYF,TGTGCCACCATTCCGGGACGGGGATCCTCCTACGAGCAGTACTTC
.,many,TRBV6-4,TRBJ2-3,CASSQGMGTDTQYF,TGTGCCAGCAGTCAAGGGATGGGCACAGATACGCAGTATTTT
.,few,TRBV12-3/TRBV12-4,TRBJ1-4,CASSLGIVGEKLFF,TGTGCCAGCAGTTTAGGAATTGTGGGTGAAAAACTGTTTTTT
.,few,TRBV4-2,TRBJ2-5,CASSQEKLAETQYF,TGTGCCAGCAGCCAAGAAAAACTAGCAGAGACCCAGTACTTC
.,.,TRBV20-1,TRBJ2-1,CSAFRPQEYNEQFF,TGCAGTGCTTTCCGCCCACAGGAGTACAATGAGCAGTTCTTC
.,many,TRBV9,TRBJ1-1,CASSVDSLNTEAFF,TGTGCCAGCAGCGTAGATTCTCTGAACACTGAAGCTTTCTTT
.,few,TRBV4-3,TRBJ2-3,CASSHSANRGQADTQYF,TGCGCCAGCAGCCATTCGGCGAACCGGGGCCAAGCGGATACGCAGTATTTT
.,few,TRBV7-2,TRBJ2-4,CASTPESGNIQYF,TGTGCCAGCACCCCAGAGTCGGGAAACATTCAGTACTTC
.,few,TRBV4-3,TRBJ2-2,CASSQDRANTGELFF,TGCGCCAGCAGCCAAGACAGGGCGAACACCGGGGAGCTGTTTTTT
.,few,TRBV20-1,TRBJ2-4,CSAYRGILAKNIQYF,TGCAGTGCTTACCGGGGCATCCTAGCCAAAAACATTCAGTACTTC
.,.,TRBV20-1,TRBJ1-2,CSAPPNYGYTF,TGCAGTGCTCCACCTAACTATGGCTACACCTTC
.,.,TRBV6-6,TRBJ1-1,CASRERAEAFF,TGTGCCAGCAGGGAAAGGGCTGAAGCTTTCTTT
.,many,TRBV7-6,TRBJ2-2,CASSPSGELFF,TGTGCCAGCAGCCCCTCCGGGGAGCTGTTTTTT
.,many,TRBV7-6,TRBJ2-7,CASSLPGWEQYF,TGTGCCAGCAGCTTACCAGGGTGGGAGCAGTACTTC
.,.,TRBV27,TRBJ1-5,CASSFRSGGNQPQHF,TGTGCCAGCAGTTTTCGTTCAGGGGGCAATCAGCCCCAGCATTTT
TRBD1,.,TRBV5-1,TRBJ2-7,CASSLEGQGGIYEQYF,TGCGCCAGCAGCTTGGAAGGACAGGGGGGAATCTACGAGCAGTACTTC
.,.,TRBV28,TRBJ2-7,CASKDSLFSYEQYF,TGTGCCAGCAAAGACAGCTTATTCTCCTACGAGCAGTACTTC
.,.,TRBV7-8,TRBJ1-1,CASSLGWRDTMNTEAFF,TGTGCCAGCAGCTTAGGATGGCGGGACACAATGAACACTGAAGCTTTCTTT
TRBD2,few,TRBV3-1,TRBJ2-1,CASSHDYGGLAYNEQFF,TGTGCCAGCAGCCATGATTACGGGGGGTTGGCCTACAATGAGCAGTTCTTC
TRBD1,.,TRBV28,TRBJ1-2,CASTPGGSYGYTF,TGTGCCAGCACCCCAGGGGGGAGCTATGGCTACACCTTC
.,few,TRBV28,TRBJ2-5,CASSLIPLKGTGRETQYF,TGTGCCAGCAGTTTAATCCCTCTGAAAGGGACTGGGAGAGAGACCCAGTACTTC
TRBD2,few,TRBV20-1,TRBJ2-1,CSASFSGKGYEQFF,TGCAGTGCTAGTTTTAGCGGGAAGGGGTATGAGCAGTTCTTC
TRBD1,.,TRBV5-1,TRBJ2-6,CASSLLGQGAPGANVLTF,TGCGCCAGCAGCTTGTTGGGACAGGGGGCGCCAGGGGCCAACGTCCTGACTTTC
.,many,TRBV20-1,TRBJ1-5,CSARTGNQPQHF,TGCAGTGCTAGGACAGGCAATCAGCCCCAGCATTTT
.,many,TRBV6-2/TRBV6-3,TRBJ2-1,CASSSSGANEQFF,TGTGCCAGCAGTTCCTCAGGGGCAAATGAGCAGTTCTTC
TRBD1,.,TRBV7-2,TRBJ1-3,CASSLGRQGLHSGNTIYF,TGTGCCAGCAGCTTAGGCCGACAGGGCCTTCACTCTGGAAACACCATATATTTT
TRBD1,many,TRBV7-2,TRBJ1-2,CASSFDREGGYTF,TGTGCCAGCAGCTTTGACAGGGAGGGAGGCTACACCTTC
.,.,TRBV28,TRBJ2-2,CASSPPGVGGEETGELFF,TGTGCCAGCAGTCCACCAGGCGTCGGGGGCGAGGAGACCGGGGAGCTGTTTTTT
TRBD2,.,TRBV2,TRBJ2-3,CASSPGLAVDTQYF,TGTGCCAGCAGCCCTGGACTAGCGGTAGATACGCAGTATTTT
.,few,TRBV9,TRBJ2-3,CASSVVGHPTDTQYF,TGTGCCAGCAGCGTAGTGGGACATCCCACAGATACGCAGTATTTT
.,.,TRBV12-3/TRBV12-4,TRBJ2-3,CASSLSGGRTDTQYF,TGTGCCAGCAGTTTGTCCGGCGGGCGTACAGATACGCAGTATTTT
TRBD1,.,TRBV19,TRBJ1-2,CASRPRQGNYGYTF,TGTGCCAGTAGGCCAAGACAGGGAAACTATGGCTACACCTTC
.,.,TRBV7-2,TRBJ2-1,CASSSILLAPKKFF,TGTGCCAGCAGCTCGATACTACTAGCTCCTAAAAAGTTCTTC
.,.,TRBV6-2/TRBV6-3,TRBJ2-7,CASSLSGVLDEQYF,TGTGCCAGCAGTTTGTCCGGCGTCCTTGACGAGCAGTACTTC
.,few,TRBV9,TRBJ2-5,CASSVAPGTGETQYF,TGTGCCAGCAGCGTAGCTCCAGGGACCGGGGAGACCCAGTACTTC
TRBD2,many,TRBV6-6,TRBJ2-1,CASRTLPRGRGNEQFF,TGTGCCAGCAGGACATTACCGCGCGGGAGGGGGAATGAGCAGTTCTTC
.,.,TRBV2,TRBJ2-5,CASSRDNKETQYF,TGTGCCAGCAGCCGGGACAACAAAGAGACCCAGTACTTC
.,once,TRBV19,TRBJ1-4,CASSRRADEKLFF,TGTGCCAGTAGTCGCAGGGCAGATGAAAAACTGTTTTTT
.,.,TRBV7-8,TRBJ2-5,CASSYGGGGETQYF,TGTGCCAGCAGCTACGGAGGGGGGGGAGAGACCCAGTACTTC
TRBD1,.,TRBV5-6,TRBJ1-6,CASSHPWARGRGRLNSPLHF,TGTGCCAGCAGCCACCCCTGGGCCCGGGGCAGGGGGCGACTAAATTCACCCCTCCACTTT
.,few,TRBV12-3/TRBV12-4,TRBJ2-5,CASQHRGQSGETQYF,TGTGCCAGCCAACACAGAGGACAGTCTGGAGAGACCCAGTACTTC
.,.,TRBV7-9,TRBJ1-1,CASSLVGGNTEAFF,TGTGCCAGCAGCTTAGTGGGGGGAAACACTGAAGCTTTCTTT
.,.,TRBV7-9,TRBJ2-1,CASSYVQGYNEQFF,TGTGCCAGCAGCTACGTACAGGGATACAATGAGCAGTTCTTC
.,.,TRBV5-1,TRBJ2-5,CASSLGRTPRGQETQYF,TGCGCCAGCAGCTTGGGGCGGACCCCTAGGGGCCAAGAGACCCAGTACTTC
.,many,TRBV11-2,TRBJ2-3,CASSFSGTSTDTQYF,TGTGCCAGCAGCTTCAGCGGCACTAGCACAGATACGCAGTATTTT